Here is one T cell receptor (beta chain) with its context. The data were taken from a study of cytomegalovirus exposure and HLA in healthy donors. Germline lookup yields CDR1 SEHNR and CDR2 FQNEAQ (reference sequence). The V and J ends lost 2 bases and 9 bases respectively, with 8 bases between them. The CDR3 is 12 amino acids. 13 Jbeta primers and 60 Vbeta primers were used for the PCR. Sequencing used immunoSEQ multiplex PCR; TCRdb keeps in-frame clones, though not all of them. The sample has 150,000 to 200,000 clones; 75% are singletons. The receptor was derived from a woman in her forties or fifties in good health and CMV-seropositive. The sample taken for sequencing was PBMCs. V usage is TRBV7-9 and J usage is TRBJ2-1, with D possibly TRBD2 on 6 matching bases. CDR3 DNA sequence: TGTGCCAGCAGCTTATCGGAGGGTGAGCAGTTCTTC. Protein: CASSLSEGEQFF. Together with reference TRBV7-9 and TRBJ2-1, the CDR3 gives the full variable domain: DTGVSQNPRHKITKRGQNVTFRCDPISEHNRLYWYRQTLGQGPEFLTYFQNEAQLEKSRLLSDRFSAERPKGSFSTLEIQRTEQGDSAMYLCASSLSEGEQFFGPGTRLTVL.